These 32 T cell receptor beta chains were all obtained from the same sample, sequenced in a study of cytomegalovirus exposure and HLA in healthy donors. The PCR had 60 Vbeta and 13 Jbeta primers. Assay used: immunoSEQ multiplex PCR; TCRdb lists only in-frame clones, some missing. Recorded for this sample: 40,000 to 60,000 clones. Sequencing was performed on PBMCs. The source is a female donor in good health and CMV-seronegative.

V usage is TRBV6-6 and J usage is TRBJ1-3; a possible D gene is TRBD1 (6 bases). Trimming stripped 4 bases from V and 4 bases from J, with 11 bases between. The length of the CDR3 is 14 residues. Germline CDR1 is MNHNY and CDR2 is SVGAGI (reference sequence). CDR3 sequence reads: CASSSTGSGNTIYF. CDR3 nucleotide sequence: TGTGCCAGCAGTTCTACAGGGTCAGGAAACACCATATATTTT.

This CDR3 reads CSVEENGGAGQRSDGYTF. The CDR3 region has the DNA TGCAGCGTTGAAGAAAATGGAGGAGCGGGTCAGCGGTCGGATGGCTACACCTTC. V gene TRBV29-1 combines with J gene TRBJ1-2; D is uncertain. Trimming removed 0 bases from V and 6 bases from J, with 26 bases in between. This CDR3 is built from 18 residues. Germline CDR1 is SQVTM and CDR2 is ANQGSEA.

The rearrangement links TRBV15 to TRBJ1-2; D is unclear. Trimming took off 0 bases at V and 8 bases at J, with 7 bases between the two ends. Germline CDR1 and CDR2: LNHNV and YYDKDF (reference sequence). The length of the CDR3 is 12 residues. The CDR3 spells CATSRDQAGYTF. CDR3 sequence (DNA): TGTGCCACCAGCAGAGATCAGGCAGGCTACACCTTC.

The gene calls are TRBV19 and TRBJ2-3, with 7 bases aligning to TRBD2. V was pared by 2 bases and J by 0 bases, with 5 bases of the junction left unmatched. CDR1 LNHDA and CDR2 SQIVND come from the germline V gene (reference sequence). The CDR3 is made up of 16 amino acids. This chain's CDR3 is CASSIPSGGSTDTQYF. The CDR3 DNA reads TGTGCCAGTAGTATACCTAGCGGAGGGAGCACAGATACGCAGTATTTT. Together with reference TRBV19 and TRBJ2-3, the CDR3 gives the full variable domain: DGGITQSPKYLFRKEGQNVTLSCEQNLNHDAMYWYRQDPGQGLRLIYYSQIVNDFQKGDIAEGYSVSREKKESFPLTVTSAQKNPTAFYLCASSIPSGGSTDTQYFGPGTRLTVL.

The chain recombines TRBV5-6 with TRBJ2-3; 12 bases match TRBD2. V gave up 5 bases and J gave up 0 bases; unmatched junction bases: 10. The germline V gene has CDR1 SGHDT and CDR2 YYEEEE. CDR3 length: 18 residues. CDR3 DNA: TGTGCCAGCAGTTTCGGGTTCGGGACTAGCGGGAGCACAGATACGCAGTATTTT. Amino acids: CASSFGFGTSGSTDTQYF.

The gene calls are TRBV7-2 and TRBJ1-1; D is unresolved. From germline, CDR1 is SGHTA and CDR2 FQGNSA. The germline V and J ends were trimmed by 1 base and 5 bases, with 8 bases remaining between them. This CDR3 region has 13 residues. CDR3 nucleotides: TGTGCCAGCAGCTTAGAAGCCGGGACTGAAGCTTTCTTT. It codes for CASSLEAGTEAFF.

The chain recombines TRBV5-1 with TRBJ1-1; possibly TRBD1 for D (6 bases). This CDR3 is built from 14 residues. In germline, CDR1 is SGHRS, CDR2 YFSETQ. With 2 bases removed from V and 4 bases from J, the gap between germline ends came to 12 bases. The CDR3 spells CASSLGGASTEAFF. In DNA, the CDR3 is TGCGCCAGCAGCTTAGGGGGGGCAAGCACTGAAGCTTTCTTT.

The J gene is TRBJ1-1, the V gene TRBV10-1; tentatively, D is TRBD1 (5 bases). Deletions cut 6 bases from V and 1 base from J, with 15 bases between. Germline-derived CDR1 and CDR2 are WNHNN and SYGVQD (reference sequence). CDR3 length equals 15 residues. CDR3 sequence reads: CASRQVGERNTEAFF. The CDR3 nucleotides are TGCGCCAGCAGACAGGTTGGTGAAAGGAACACTGAAGCTTTCTTT.

The chain joins TRBV1 to TRBJ2-3; the table gives TRBD2 as D, unverified against the DNA. TRBV1 is flagged as a pseudogene. This CDR3 has 13 residues. The CDR3 here is CTSSQDQADTQYF. CDR3 in DNA: TGCACCAGCAGCCAAGATCAAGCGGATACGCAGTATTTT.

The chain links TRBV6-1 to TRBJ2-2, with TRBD2 as a possible D gene (5 bases). The germline V gene encodes CDR1 MNHNS and CDR2 SASEGT. The CDR3 is 15 residues long. V was clipped by 4 bases and J by 3 bases, with 12 bases between them. CDR3 sequence (DNA): TGTGCCAGCAGTGCCAGGACGGGATACACCGGGGAGCTGTTTTTT. Protein sequence: CASSARTGYTGELFF.

The chain joins TRBV18 to TRBJ1-1, with 10 bases that match TRBD1. V trimming: 3 bases; J trimming: 2 bases; junction bases outside the gene matches: 9. Germline-derived CDR1 and CDR2 are KGHSH and LQKENI. The CDR3 covers 17 residues. The CDR3 here is CASSPTRTGGPNTEAFF. Here the CDR3 DNA reads TGTGCCAGCTCACCCACAAGGACAGGGGGGCCCAACACTGAAGCTTTCTTT. The variable domain in full, with the rest retrieved from reference TRBV18 and TRBJ1-1, is NAGVMQNPRHLVRRRGQEARLRCSPMKGHSHVYWYRQLPEEGLKFMVYLQKENIIDESGMPKERFSAEFPKEGPSILRIQQVVRGDSAAYFCASSPTRTGGPNTEAFFGQGTRLTVV.

V and J are TRBV4-3 and TRBJ2-7, with D possibly being TRBD2 (5 bases). CDR3 size: 14 residues. CDR1 and CDR2 (germline): LGHNA, YSLEER. Deletions cut 1 base from V and 5 bases from J, with 12 bases between. This CDR3 reads CASSQAPSKDEQYF. The CDR3 DNA is TGCGCCAGCAGCCAAGCTCCTAGCAAGGACGAGCAGTACTTC.

The rearrangement joins TRBV7-9 to TRBJ2-7; 9 nucleotides line up with TRBD2. Per the germline V gene, CDR1 is SEHNR and CDR2 is FQNEAQ (reference sequence). V was pared by 3 bases and J by 7 bases, with 13 bases of the junction left unmatched. The CDR3 contains 16 residues. CDR3 in amino acids: CASSLGSGRRVEEQYF. The CDR3 DNA is TGTGCCAGCAGCTTGGGTAGCGGGAGAAGGGTCGAGGAGCAGTACTTC.

This sequence joins TRBV10-3 and TRBJ1-1, with TRBD1 matching over 7 bases. In germline, CDR1 is ENHRY, CDR2 SYGVKD. The J segment lost 3 bases and the V segment lost 6 bases, leaving 13 bases of the junction unmatched. The CDR3 sequence is 16 residues long. The CDR3 DNA sequence: TGTGCCATCAGCAACGACAGGGTGGAGTGGGACACTGAAGCTTTCTTT. Residues: CAISNDRVEWDTEAFF.

The chain carries TRBV5-1 and TRBJ2-7; D possibly corresponds to TRBD2 (6 bases). V gave up 2 bases and J gave up 0 bases, with 18 bases separating them. Per the germline V gene, CDR1 is SGHRS and CDR2 is YFSETQ. The CDR3 is made up of 17 amino acids. CDR3 in DNA: TGCGCCAGCAGCTTCCCCCGGGGGAAGATTGGCTCCTACGAGCAGTACTTC. This sequence encodes CASSFPRGKIGSYEQYF. The full variable domain, rest sourced from reference TRBV5-1 and TRBJ2-7, is KAGVTQTPRYLIKTRGQQVTLSCSPISGHRSVSWYQQTPGQGLQFLFEYFSETQRNKGNFPGRFSGRQFSNSRSEMNVSTLELGDSALYLCASSFPRGKIGSYEQYFGPGTRLTVT.

V is TRBV4-1 and J is TRBJ1-2; 7 nucleotides match TRBD1. V lost 3 bases to trimming and J lost 2 bases; unmatched junction nucleotides: 6. The length of the CDR3 is 15 residues. Germline V gene data show CDR1 as MGHRA and CDR2 as YSYEKL. The CDR3 spells CASSQGGQLNYGYTF. In nucleotides, the CDR3 is TGCGCCAGCAGCCAGGGGGGACAGCTCAACTATGGCTACACCTTC.

J is TRBJ2-3 and V is TRBV29-1; TRBD2 might be the D (6 bases). Per germline, CDR1 SQVTM and CDR2 ANQGSEA. Trimming took 6 bases from V and 1 from J, leaving 14 bases between them. The CDR3 is 14 amino acids. The chain's CDR3 is CSVRGSSGTDTQYF. In nucleotides, the CDR3 is TGCAGCGTAAGAGGGTCTAGCGGCACAGATACGCAGTATTTT.

The chain joins TRBV9 to TRBJ2-7; possible D gene TRBD2, 6 bases. The V and J ends lost 0 bases and 3 bases respectively, with 10 bases between them. This CDR3 has 14 residues. Germline CDR1 and CDR2: SGDLS and YYNGEE. The CDR3 DNA follows: TGTGCCAGCAGCGTAGCAGAGGGAGGCTACGAGCAGTACTTC. Residues: CASSVAEGGYEQYF.

Worth noting for this clone: At one boundary the junction diverges from the germline segment, which might be a read error. This chain uses TRBV18 with TRBJ2-1; D ambiguous. This CDR3 has 16 residues. Germline V gives CDR1 KGHSH, CDR2 LQKENI. CDR3 in DNA: TGTGCCAGCGCACCACCGTCCCCCCGGGTACTGAATGAGCAGTTCTTC. Its translation: CASAPPSPRVLNEQFF.

V and J are TRBV30 and TRBJ1-1; 8 positions agree with TRBD1. The CDR3 loop spans 13 amino acids. The trim removed 3 bases at V and 7 bases at J, leaving 7 bases unmatched. Germline-derived CDR1 and CDR2 are GTSNPN and SVGIG (reference sequence). This CDR3 is CAWRTGQGGEAFF. In DNA form, the CDR3 reads TGTGCCTGGAGGACTGGACAGGGCGGTGAAGCTTTCTTT.

The chain uses TRBV4-3 and TRBJ2-7; 7 bases map to TRBD2. This CDR3 has 16 amino acids. Looked up from germline, CDR1 is LGHNA and CDR2 is YSLEER. The J segment lost 5 bases and the V segment lost 3 bases, leaving 13 bases of the junction unmatched. The DNA for the CDR3 is TGCGCCAGCAGCCAGAGCGGGGCGTCTAACTATAACGAGCAGTACTTC. This gives the protein CASSQSGASNYNEQYF.

This rearrangement joins TRBV5-1 to TRBJ2-2, with D unclear. Trimming pared 4 bases from V and 0 bases from J, leaving 22 bases between. The length of the CDR3 is 19 residues. Germline V gene lookup returns CDR1 SGHRS and CDR2 YFSETQ. For the CDR3, the DNA is TGCGCCAGCAGCCGAATTCAGGTCAGGCCCAGTGCGAACACCGGGGAGCTGTTTTTT. It specifies CASSRIQVRPSANTGELFF.

The gene calls are TRBV11-3 and TRBJ2-1; TRBD2 matches 13 bases. The CDR3 has 16 residues. The junction had 9 bases not matched to a gene; V was cut back by 5 bases and J by 8 bases. Germline-derived CDR1 and CDR2 are SGHNT and YENEEA. In DNA form, the CDR3 reads TGTGCCAGCAGCAGAGAGGGACTAGCGGGACTGGATGAGCAGTTCTTC. This sequence encodes CASSREGLAGLDEQFF.

V usage is TRBV4-1 and J usage is TRBJ1-2; the D is unclear. V shed 0 bases and J shed 7 bases, with 12 bases lying between them. There are 14 residues in the CDR3. Germline CDR1 MGHRA, CDR2 YSYEKL. The chain's CDR3 is CASSQDRAASGYTF. In nucleotides, the CDR3 is TGCGCCAGCAGCCAAGATCGCGCGGCGAGTGGCTACACCTTC.

The J gene is TRBJ2-3, the V gene TRBV4-3; D perhaps matches TRBD2 (7 bases). Trimming took 4 bases from V and 2 from J, leaving 16 bases between them. Germline V lookup: CDR1 LGHNA, CDR2 YSLEER. The CDR3 runs 16 residues. CDR3 sequence: CASSRTGAGATDTQYF. DNA of the CDR3: TGCGCCAGCAGCCGGACTGGGGCGGGGGCCACAGATACGCAGTATTTT.

The rearrangement joins TRBV7-9 to TRBJ1-1; 8 bases agree with TRBD1. V lost 4 bases and J lost 1; bases outside the gene matches: 2. Per germline, CDR1 SEHNR and CDR2 FQNEAQ (reference sequence). This CDR3 region has 14 residues. In nucleotides, the CDR3 is TGTGCCAGCAGCTCAGGGACAGGGAACACTGAAGCTTTCTTT. Amino acid sequence: CASSSGTGNTEAFF. Together with reference TRBV7-9 and TRBJ1-1, the CDR3 gives the full variable domain: DTGVSQNPRHKITKRGQNVTFRCDPISEHNRLYWYRQTLGQGPEFLTYFQNEAQLEKSRLLSDRFSAERPKGSFSTLEIQRTEQGDSAMYLCASSSGTGNTEAFFGQGTRLTVV.

As DNA, the CDR3 is TGTGCCTGGAGCCTCAGGGGGACTAGCGGCGACAATGAGCAGTTCTTC. Its translation: CAWSLRGTSGDNEQFF. The J gene is TRBJ2-1, the V gene TRBV30; 11 bases agree with TRBD2. The CDR3 covers 16 residues. Losses at the gene ends were 3 bases for V and 5 bases for J; bases not matched to a gene: 9. Germline CDR1 and CDR2: GTSNPN and SVGIG (reference sequence).

The genes are TRBV29-1 and TRBJ2-3, with a weak D call TRBD2 (6 bases). With 0 bases removed from V and 1 base from J, the gap between germline ends came to 14 bases. The CDR3 sequence is 16 residues long. Germline CDR1 and CDR2: SQVTM and ANQGSEA. CDR3 DNA: TGCAGCGTTGAAGATGGAGGGGAACGAGGCACAGATACGCAGTATTTT. Amino acid sequence: CSVEDGGERGTDTQYF.

This rearrangement joins TRBV9 to TRBJ1-6, with 9 bases matching TRBD1. The germline V gene encodes CDR1 SGDLS and CDR2 YYNGEE. This CDR3 spans 14 amino acids. Trimming at V came to 3 bases and at J to 7 bases, leaving 2 bases not matched to a gene. CDR3 loop: CASSADRGNSPLHF. CDR3 nucleotide sequence: TGTGCCAGCAGCGCCGACAGGGGGAATTCACCCCTCCACTTT.

V usage is TRBV6-1 and J usage is TRBJ2-7; D may be TRBD1 (5 bases). This CDR3 spans 13 amino acids. Germline V gene lookup returns CDR1 MNHNS and CDR2 SASEGT. Trimming cost V 6 bases and J 4 bases, with 13 bases left between them. CDR3 nucleotides: TGTGCCAGCAGATGGGGCAATTTTTACGAGCAGTACTTC. This codes for CASRWGNFYEQYF.

The V call is TRBV30, the J call TRBJ2-3; 12 bases are a match to TRBD2. The trim removed 4 bases at V and 4 bases at J, leaving 9 bases unmatched. The CDR3 totals 16 residues. In germline, CDR1 is GTSNPN, CDR2 SVGIG (reference sequence). The CDR3 bases are TGTGCCTGGACTAGCGGGAGGGGCTTCGTGGCAGATACGCAGTATTTT. As protein: CAWTSGRGFVADTQYF.

This chain links TRBV9 with TRBJ1-1; D not resolved. The CDR3 runs 16 residues. Germline V lookup: CDR1 SGDLS, CDR2 YYNGEE. Trimming stripped 4 bases from V and 3 bases from J, with 19 bases between. For the CDR3, the DNA is TGTGCCAGCAGCCCTCGGGGTACCGGAGGCCACACTGAAGCTTTCTTT. This translates into CASSPRGTGGHTEAFF.